These 9 T cell receptor beta chains share one sample of origin, sequenced in a study of blood T cells in healthy people across ages. Together with a sample-barcoded 5' primer, a J-beta primer mix was included in a second PCR lasting 7 to 11 cycles. TCRdb reanalysed the 5' RACE reads using MiXCR and keeps one entry per CDR3 protein. Counted here are under 2,000,000 distinct CDR3 sequences, 49% occurring once; the ten biggest clones make up around 2.1%. Sequencing was carried out using blood. Receptors originate from a woman between 40 and 50 years old in good health.

The rearrangement joins TRBV5-1 to TRBJ2-3, with D perhaps given as TRBD1 or TRBD2 (6 bases each). Trimming cost V 2 bases and J 0 bases, with 16 bases left between them. The CDR3 has 17 residues. Germline lookup yields CDR1 SGHRS and CDR2 YFSETQ. Here the CDR3 DNA reads TGCGCCAGCAGCTTCGTCCGGGGGCCTTCTAGCACAGATACGCAGTATTTT. Its protein is CASSFVRGPSSTDTQYF.

The chain combines TRBV5-8 with TRBJ2-1; D remains ambiguous. The V and J ends lost 4 bases and 4 bases respectively, with 12 bases between them. This CDR3 spans 14 amino acids. Germline lookup yields CDR1 SGHTS and CDR2 YDEGEE. The CDR3 DNA follows: TGTGCCAGCAGCACGGATTCGAAATACAATGAGCAGTTCTTC. It yields the protein CASSTDSKYNEQFF.

The chain employs TRBV4-3 and TRBJ1-2; 7 bases are shared with TRBD1. Germline V lookup: CDR1 LGHNA, CDR2 YSLEER. CDR3 size: 16 residues. Trimming cost V 2 bases and J 5 bases; bases outside gene matches: 11. The CDR3 coding sequence is TGCGCCAGCAGCCAAAATGGACAGGAGTGGTTGTATGGCTACACCTTC. Translated, it gives CASSQNGQEWLYGYTF.

The CDR3 spells CASADGGQGNQPQHF. In nucleotides, the CDR3 is TGTGCTAGTGCCGATGGAGGACAGGGGAATCAGCCCCAGCATTTT. The chain joins TRBV12-5 to TRBJ1-5, with 9 bases fitting TRBD1. This CDR3 contains 15 residues. Germline-derived CDR1 and CDR2 are LGHNT and FRNRAP. Trimming took 7 bases from V and 4 from J; bases not matched to a gene: 8.

The chain joins TRBV6-5 to TRBJ1-2; no clear D gene. Germline V gene sequence: CDR1 MNHEY, CDR2 SVGAGI. V lost 4 bases to trimming and J lost 1 base, with 13 bases between them. The CDR3 has 15 residues. CDR3 in DNA: TGTGCCAGCAGTTCATTTATCGGACTTAACTATGGCTACACCTTC. Its protein product is CASSSFIGLNYGYTF.

In this sample, this clonotype turned up once. This chain connects TRBV6-5 to TRBJ2-5; weak D call: TRBD2 (7 bases). The CDR3 is 14 amino acids. V gave up 5 bases and J gave up 4 bases, with 14 bases separating them. Germline CDR1 is MNHEY and CDR2 is SVGAGI. The CDR3 protein is CASSPGRGAETQYF. The CDR3 DNA reads TGTGCCAGCAGTCCGGGGAGGGGGGCAGAGACCCAGTACTTC.

The chain employs TRBV20-1 and TRBJ1-4; perhaps TRBD1 as D (5 bases). V gave up 0 bases and J gave up 8 bases, with 13 bases separating them. CDR3 length: 14 amino acids. CDR1 is DFQATT and CDR2 is SNEGSKA in the germline V gene (reference sequence). CDR3 residues: CSAREQGRVEKLFF. The CDR3 bases are TGCAGTGCTAGAGAGCAGGGCAGGGTAGAAAAACTGTTTTTT.

V usage is TRBV28 and J usage is TRBJ2-5; D is unresolved. The J call may be incorrect, as the DNA end agrees better with TRBJ2-7. The germline V gene has CDR1 MDHEN and CDR2 SYDVKM. This CDR3 region has 14 residues. The CDR3 sequence is CASSSPSTVYEQYF. In nucleotides, the CDR3 is TGTGCCAGCAGTTCACCCTCGACGGTTTACGAGCAGTACTTC.

This clonotype was found a few times. V gene TRBV7-9 combines with J gene TRBJ2-5, with 9 bases that match TRBD1. CDR3 size: 19 residues. V lost 1 base and J lost 0; bases outside the gene matches: 12. From germline, CDR1 is SEHNR and CDR2 FQNEAQ (reference sequence). CDR3 sequence reads: CASSLDPGTGWANQETQYF. The CDR3 nucleotides read TGTGCCAGCAGCTTAGATCCCGGGACAGGGTGGGCCAACCAAGAGACCCAGTACTTC.